These 8 T cell receptor beta chains share one sample of origin, sequenced in a study of blood T cell repertoires in COVID-19. The repertoire was sequenced with immunoSEQ multiplex PCR; TCRdb's copy has only in-frame clones and lacks some. The sample comprises 150,000 or so clones, over 70% of which are singletons, and less than 3.5% rests with the top ten. The sequencing input was peripheral blood. The receptors come from a woman aged 55-70 years with acute or convalescent COVID-19.

To note about this clone: The junction does not match germline at one end; this may be a read error. The CDR3: CASSYSVRVSFF. In DNA, the CDR3 is TGTGCCAGCAGCTACTCAGTCAGGGTGTCCTTCTTT. This sequence joins TRBV6-2 or TRBV6-3 and TRBJ1-1; D possibly corresponds to TRBD1 (5 bases). There are 12 residues in the CDR3. Germline V lookup: CDR1 MNHEY, CDR2 SVGEGT.

This chain links TRBV2 with TRBJ2-5; no firm D call. The CDR3 loop spans 12 amino acids. The V end was cut by 2 bases, the J end by 5 bases, with 6 bases between. Germline V gives CDR1 SNHLY, CDR2 FYNNEI. The CDR3 reads CASSESTETQYF. The CDR3 nucleotides are TGTGCCAGCAGTGAAAGCACGGAGACCCAGTACTTC.

The chain couples TRBV6-1 to TRBJ2-7, with 10 bases fitting TRBD2. V was clipped by 3 bases and J by 5 bases; unmatched bases: 7. This CDR3 is built from 15 residues. Germline loops: CDR1 MNHNS, CDR2 SASEGT. DNA for the CDR3: TGTGCCAGCAGTGAGAGCGGGGGGGCCGTCGACGAGCAGTACTTC. The encoded protein is CASSESGGAVDEQYF.

This chain connects TRBV5-8 to TRBJ2-7; 9 nucleotides match TRBD1. Germline trimming cut 3 bases from V and 1 base from J; bases unmatched to any gene: 11. This CDR3 has 17 residues. Germline V gene sequence: CDR1 SGHTS, CDR2 YDEGEE. The CDR3 nucleotides are TGTGCCAGCAGCTACCTACAGGGGGCAGAGGTATCCTACGAGCAGTACTTC. Translation gives CASSYLQGAEVSYEQYF.

This clone was found once. This chain joins TRBV12-3 or TRBV12-4 and TRBJ2-5; D call uncertain. Trimming removed 2 bases from V and 3 bases from J, with 7 bases in between. CDR3 length: 13 amino acids. The CDR3 region has the DNA TGTGCCAGCAGTTTACCCCGAGAAGAGACCCAGTACTTC. Residues: CASSLPREETQYF.

This rearrangement joins TRBV18 to TRBJ1-2; 8 nucleotides agree with TRBD1. The trim removed 3 bases at V and 3 bases at J, leaving 9 bases unmatched. Germline lookup yields CDR1 KGHSH and CDR2 LQKENI. The CDR3 has 16 residues. DNA for the CDR3: TGTGCCAGCTCACCCTATTCTGGGACAGGCGACTATGGCTACACCTTC. This translates into CASSPYSGTGDYGYTF.

The rearrangement uses TRBV5-3 and TRBJ1-2; a weak D match, TRBD1 (5 bases). Being an ORF, TRBV5-3 has a function that is uncertain. V lost 1 base to trimming and J lost 3 bases, with 10 bases between them. CDR3 length: 14 amino acids. CDR3: CARSLKGRDYGYTF. The CDR3 nucleotides are TGTGCCAGAAGCTTGAAGGGGAGGGACTATGGCTACACCTTC.

The gene calls are TRBV24-1 and TRBJ2-7, with D maybe TRBD1 (6 bases). CDR3 length: 15 amino acids. V gave up 3 bases and J gave up 2 bases, with 13 bases separating them. CDR1 is KGHDR, CDR2 SFDVKD, per germline. Here the CDR3 reads CATSDPTGEAYEQYF. DNA of the CDR3: TGTGCCACCAGTGATCCGACAGGAGAAGCCTACGAGCAGTACTTC.